One and the same sample provided the 24 T cell receptor beta chains below, sequenced in a study of blood T cell repertoires in COVID-19. Libraries were prepared by immunoSEQ multiplex PCR; TCRdb keeps only in-frame clonotypes and omits some of them. The sample records about 230,000 clones, approximately 87% being singletons. The source material was peripheral blood. The origin of the receptors is a woman in her 70s with active or convalescent COVID-19.

The rearrangement uses TRBV5-1 and TRBJ2-7; 9 nucleotides line up with TRBD2. The CDR3 covers 15 residues. V shed 2 bases, J shed 3 bases, and the junction held 6 bases outside the gene matches. In germline, CDR1 is SGHRS, CDR2 YFSETQ. The CDR3: CASSFLAGSNYEQYF. CDR3 in DNA: TGCGCCAGCAGCTTCCTAGCGGGGTCCAACTACGAGCAGTACTTC.

This clone was seen a single time. The V gene is TRBV28, the J gene TRBJ1-4; 7 bases fit TRBD1. The CDR3 has 15 amino acids. The J segment lost 3 bases and the V segment lost 3 bases, leaving 4 bases of the junction unmatched. Germline lookup yields CDR1 MDHEN and CDR2 SYDVKM. Written as DNA, the CDR3 is TGTGCCAGCAGTTTGACCGGGACAGCTAATGAAAAACTGTTTTTT. Translation gives CASSLTGTANEKLFF.

The chain links TRBV5-1 to TRBJ2-1; weak D call: TRBD2 (6 bases). V was shortened by 0 bases and J by 3 bases, with 10 bases between the two germline ends. CDR3 length: 15 amino acids. Looked up from germline, CDR1 is SGHRS and CDR2 is YFSETQ. The CDR3 here is CASSLVASDYNEQFF. The CDR3 DNA follows: TGCGCCAGCAGCTTGGTGGCTAGCGACTACAATGAGCAGTTCTTC.

This clone was seen just once. The V and J genes are TRBV3-1 (or the pseudogene TRBV3-2) and TRBJ2-5, with TRBD1 matching over 8 bases. The V gene end was trimmed by 4 bases and the J gene end by 9 bases; junction bases not matched to a gene: 10. Germline CDR1 and CDR2: LGHDT and YNNKEL (reference sequence). CDR3 length: 14 amino acids. The CDR3 DNA reads TGTGCCAGCAGCCCCCGGACAGGGCGCTCGGCCCAGTACTTC. Its protein is CASSPRTGRSAQYF.

J is TRBJ2-3 and V is TRBV30; tentative D call: TRBD2 (6 bases). Per the germline V gene, CDR1 is GTSNPN and CDR2 is SVGIG (reference sequence). This CDR3 comprises 15 residues. The germline V and J ends were trimmed by 2 bases and 11 bases, with 23 bases remaining between them. CDR3 sequence reads: CAWSRVLRGGGGQYF. The CDR3 nucleotides are TGTGCCTGGAGTAGGGTCCTACGTGGGGGAGGAGGGCAGTATTTT.

The chain carries TRBV11-2 and TRBJ2-3, with D perhaps TRBD2 (6 bases). The germline V gene has CDR1 SGHAT and CDR2 FQNNGV. V lost 3 bases to trimming and J lost 3 bases, with 16 bases between them. There are 16 residues in the CDR3. The CDR3, as DNA: TGTGCCAGCAGCTTCCTCCGGGGACTCCCTACAGATACGCAGTATTTT. Encoded protein: CASSFLRGLPTDTQYF. The full variable domain, completed using reference TRBV11-2 and TRBJ2-3, is EAGVAQSPRYKIIEKRQSVAFWCNPISGHATLYWYQQILGQGPKLLIQFQNNGVVDDSQLPKDRFSAERLKGVDSTLKIQPAKLEDSAVYLCASSFLRGLPTDTQYFGPGTRLTVL.

This chain links TRBV18 with TRBJ1-1; D unclear. V was shortened by 0 bases and J by 1 base, with 9 bases between the two germline ends. The germline gives CDR1 KGHSH, CDR2 LQKENI. The CDR3 spans 15 residues. Written as DNA, the CDR3 is TGTGCCAGCTCACCACCGGCTGCGGGGAACACTGAAGCTTTCTTT. It yields the protein CASSPPAAGNTEAFF.

The rearrangement uses TRBV10-2 and TRBJ2-1; D ambiguous. Trimming pared 6 bases from V and 4 bases from J, leaving 10 bases between. Germline V gives CDR1 WSHSY, CDR2 SAAADI. The CDR3 contains 13 residues. This CDR3 is CASSLDWYNEQFF. CDR3 sequence (DNA): TGCGCCAGCAGCCTCGACTGGTACAATGAGCAGTTCTTC.

This clone is a singleton in its sample. The V gene is TRBV7-2, the J gene TRBJ2-1; 10 bases are a match to TRBD1. This CDR3 spans 19 amino acids. Losses at the gene ends were 6 bases for V and 0 bases for J; bases not matched to a gene: 14. Germline CDR1 and CDR2: SGHTA and FQGNSA. The CDR3 reads CASRSTGTGALSSYNEQFF. In DNA, the CDR3 is TGTGCCAGCAGGTCAACCGGGACAGGGGCCCTAAGCTCCTACAATGAGCAGTTCTTC.

The rearrangement joins TRBV7-9 to TRBJ2-7; D perhaps matches TRBD1 (5 bases). The ends were cut back, 1 base at V and 2 bases at J, with 9 bases in the middle. The V gene's germline CDR1 is SEHNR and CDR2 FQNEAQ (reference sequence). This CDR3 is 14 amino acids long. In DNA form, the CDR3 reads TGTGCCAGCAGCTTAGTGGCAGGGCCCTACGAGCAGTACTTC. This codes for CASSLVAGPYEQYF. Supplemented by reference TRBV7-9 and TRBJ2-7, the full variable domain reads DTGVSQNPRHKITKRGQNVTFRCDPISEHNRLYWYRQTLGQGPEFLTYFQNEAQLEKSRLLSDRFSAERPKGSFSTLEIQRTEQGDSAMYLCASSLVAGPYEQYFGPGTRLTVT.

The chain joins TRBV6-5 to TRBJ1-2, with D hard to call. V shed 4 bases and J shed 3 bases, with 9 bases lying between them. Germline lookup yields CDR1 MNHEY and CDR2 SVGAGI. The CDR3 contains 13 residues. The CDR3 sequence: CASSFLWHYGYTF. CDR3 DNA sequence: TGTGCCAGCAGTTTCCTCTGGCACTATGGCTACACCTTC.

The chain couples TRBV19 to TRBJ2-7; a weak D match, TRBD1 (5 bases). V lost 10 bases and J 3 bases, leaving 19 bases between the germline ends. The CDR3 loop spans 14 amino acids. The germline CDR1 and CDR2 sequences are LNHDA and SQIVND (reference sequence). DNA for the CDR3: TGTGCCACCACAGAGCCAGGGTCCAGCTACGAGCAGTACTTC. Encoded protein: CATTEPGSSYEQYF.

This sequence joins TRBV2 and TRBJ1-1; 8 nucleotides match TRBD1. Germline values: CDR1 SNHLY, CDR2 FYNNEI. Trimming removed 6 bases from V and 4 bases from J; junction bases left unmatched: 7. The CDR3 consists of 14 residues. The CDR3 loop is CASSPQGGSTEAFF. CDR3 sequence (DNA): TGTGCCAGCAGCCCACAGGGGGGAAGCACTGAAGCTTTCTTT.

The chain couples TRBV7-9 to TRBJ1-2; D gene uncertain. The CDR3 totals 13 residues. Per germline, CDR1 SEHNR and CDR2 FQNEAQ (reference sequence). V lost 8 bases to trimming and J lost 6 bases, with 16 bases between them. The CDR3 protein is CASEEVMWDGYTF. The CDR3 DNA is TGTGCCAGCGAAGAGGTCATGTGGGATGGCTACACCTTC.

The rearrangement uses TRBV20-1 and TRBJ1-1, with TRBD1 as a possible D gene (5 bases). Germline V CDR1 and CDR2: DFQATT, SNEGSKA (reference sequence). CDR3 length equals 11 residues. Deletions cut 6 bases from V and 7 bases from J, with 12 bases between. CDR3 residues: CSATRVDEAFF. CDR3 nucleotides: TGCAGTGCCACCAGGGTTGATGAAGCTTTCTTT.

This chain uses TRBV7-2 with TRBJ1-4, with D possibly being TRBD1 (5 bases). The germline V gene encodes CDR1 SGHTA and CDR2 FQGNSA. V was trimmed by 6 bases and J by 7 bases, leaving 15 bases between them. The CDR3 is 14 residues long. As DNA, the CDR3 is TGTGCCAGCAGTTACGGGAGTGGGGGTGAAAAACTGTTTTTT. It yields the protein CASSYGSGGEKLFF.

The rearrangement uses TRBV23-1 and TRBJ1-5; TRBD1 matches at 9 bases. Being an ORF, TRBV23-1 has a function that is uncertain. V shed 4 bases and J 5 bases; nucleotides not matched to a gene: 9. The CDR3 is 16 amino acids. The CDR3 sequence: CASSLLGQGYYQPQHF. The CDR3 DNA reads TGCGCCAGCAGTCTCCTTGGACAGGGGTATTATCAGCCCCAGCATTTT.

This sequence joins TRBV3-1 (or the pseudogene TRBV3-2) and TRBJ2-7; weak D call: TRBD2 (5 bases). Germline loops: CDR1 LGHDT, CDR2 YNNKEL (reference sequence). The ends were cut back, 1 base at V and 4 bases at J, with 8 bases in the middle. CDR3 length: 13 amino acids. The CDR3 coding sequence is TGTGCCAGCAGCCAAGGATCGGGATACGAGCAGTACTTC. Its protein product is CASSQGSGYEQYF.

This clone has a single count. J is TRBJ2-1 and V is TRBV28; tentative D call: TRBD2 (5 bases). This CDR3 has 13 amino acids. CDR1 is MDHEN, CDR2 SYDVKM, per germline. The V end lost 7 bases, the J end lost 7 bases, and 14 bases lay between the germline ends. CDR3 nucleotide sequence: TGTGCCAGCACCAAAGCAGCGGCGAATGAGCAGTTCTTC. Amino acid sequence: CASTKAAANEQFF.

The chain recombines TRBV19 with TRBJ1-4, with 7 bases aligning to TRBD1. This CDR3 is built from 14 residues. Germline V lookup: CDR1 LNHDA, CDR2 SQIVND (reference sequence). The V gene end was trimmed by 3 bases and the J gene end by 3 bases; junction bases not matched to a gene: 1. CDR3 DNA sequence: TGTGCCAGTAGTATCGGGACAGCTAATGAAAAACTGTTTTTT. It is translated as CASSIGTANEKLFF.

The chain combines TRBV5-1 with TRBJ2-7; 15 nucleotides agree with TRBD2. Germline CDR1 and CDR2: SGHRS and YFSETQ. The CDR3 runs to 17 residues. V shed 4 bases, J shed 1 base, and the junction held 6 bases outside the gene matches. This CDR3 is CASSTEGLAGGSYEQYF. The DNA for the CDR3 is TGCGCCAGCAGCACCGAGGGACTAGCGGGAGGATCCTACGAGCAGTACTTC.

This chain joins TRBV10-1 and TRBJ2-1, with D possibly TRBD1 on 5 matching bases. The germline V and J ends were trimmed by 0 bases and 2 bases, with 5 bases remaining between them. The CDR3 covers 14 residues. Germline V gives CDR1 WNHNN, CDR2 SYGVQD (reference sequence). CDR3 nucleotides: TGCGCCAGCAGTGAGTCGACAGCCTACAATGAGCAGTTCTTC. This translates into CASSESTAYNEQFF.

Here the CDR3 DNA reads TGCGCCAGCAGCGGACTAGCGGGTACCTACAATGAGCAGTTCTTC. This gives the protein CASSGLAGTYNEQFF. The rearrangement links TRBV5-1 to TRBJ2-1; 11 bases align to TRBD2. The V gene end was trimmed by 4 bases and the J gene end by 2 bases; junction bases not matched to a gene: 2. There are 15 residues in the CDR3. Germline V gene sequence: CDR1 SGHRS, CDR2 YFSETQ.

The chain employs TRBV6-5 and TRBJ2-7; 7 bases align to TRBD1. The CDR3 has 11 residues. The V gene's germline CDR1 is MNHEY and CDR2 SVGAGI. The ends lost 8 bases at V and 3 bases at J; junction bases unmatched: 1. CDR3 region: CASRQGYEQYF. The CDR3 DNA follows: TGTGCCAGCCGACAGGGCTACGAGCAGTACTTC.